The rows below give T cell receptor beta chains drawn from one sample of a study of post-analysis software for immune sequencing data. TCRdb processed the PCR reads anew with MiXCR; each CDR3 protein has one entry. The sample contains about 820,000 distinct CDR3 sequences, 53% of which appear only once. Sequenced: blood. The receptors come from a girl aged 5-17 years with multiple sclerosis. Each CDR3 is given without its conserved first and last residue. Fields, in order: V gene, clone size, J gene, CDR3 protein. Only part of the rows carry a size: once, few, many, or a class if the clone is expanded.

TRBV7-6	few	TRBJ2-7	ASSLVPPPPEGHFYEQY
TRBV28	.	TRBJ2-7	ASSGTVFYEQY
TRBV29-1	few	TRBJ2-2	SVVVAGHTGELF
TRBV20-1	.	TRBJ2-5	SALPPDSRETQY
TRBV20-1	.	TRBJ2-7	SALRTGSYEQY
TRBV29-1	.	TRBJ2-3	SFHDSALTNTQY
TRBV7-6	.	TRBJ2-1	ASSLAVWNEQF
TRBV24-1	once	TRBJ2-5	ATSDGHYQETQY
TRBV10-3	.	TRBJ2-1	AIRDRDRSTYEQF
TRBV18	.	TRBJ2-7	ASSPPWKTYEQY
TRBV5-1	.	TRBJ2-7	ASSLDSGALSYEQY
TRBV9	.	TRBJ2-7	ASSPGTKGYEQY
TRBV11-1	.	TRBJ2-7	ASSRGPDYEQY
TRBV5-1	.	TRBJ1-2	ASSLADGKANYGYT
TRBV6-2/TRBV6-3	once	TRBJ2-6	ASSRTGNTNVLT
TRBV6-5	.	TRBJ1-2	ASSSRTGGDHYGYT
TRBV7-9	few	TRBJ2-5	ASRADGTAQETQY
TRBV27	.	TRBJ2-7	ASSSQTGGSPYEQY